One sample yielded the 18 T cell receptor beta chains listed below, sequenced in a study of blood T cell repertoires in COVID-19 (dated by TCRdb to the early 2020s). Receptor amplification or capture employed the immunoSEQ multiplex PCR assay. Entries here come from immuneACCESS through TCRdb and include only in-frame sequences with V and J called. Some clones fail to appear in such tables; in the studies checked, an unresolved V gene covers under half of the shortfall, and the cause of the remainder is unknown. A total of a few hundred thousand clones appear in this sample, more than 85% of them only once. The ten largest clones represent 4.1% of the sample. Sequencing was performed on PBMCs or T cells enriched from blood (not recorded which). The receptors stem from a woman in her twenties or thirties who had recovered from COVID-19.

This chain joins TRBV7-9 and TRBJ1-4; D perhaps matches TRBD1 (5 bases). CDR3 length: 16 residues. Germline V gene sequence: CDR1 SEHNR, CDR2 FQNEAQ (reference sequence). Trimming took 5 bases from V and 4 from J, leaving 17 bases between them. In nucleotides, the CDR3 is TGTGCCAGCAGCCCCCACGGGACTGCCGGTAATGAAAAACTGTTTTTT. Protein sequence: CASSPHGTAGNEKLFF.

The V and J genes are TRBV28 and TRBJ2-1; maybe TRBD2 (6 bases). Per the germline V gene, CDR1 is MDHEN and CDR2 is SYDVKM. The CDR3 consists of 16 residues. Trimming pared 5 bases from V and 2 bases from J, leaving 16 bases between. The CDR3 region is CASSITWGDPYNEQFF. CDR3 sequence (DNA): TGTGCCAGCAGTATAACCTGGGGGGATCCCTACAATGAGCAGTTCTTC.

The V gene is TRBV2, the J gene TRBJ1-5, with 9 positions matching TRBD1. Germline CDR1 SNHLY, CDR2 FYNNEI. V dropped 7 bases and J dropped 1; count of bases not matched to a gene: 8. The CDR3 has 16 amino acids. The CDR3 spells CASNFQGQGSNQPQHF. CDR3 DNA: TGTGCCAGCAATTTTCAGGGACAGGGAAGCAATCAGCCCCAGCATTTT.

CDR3 bases: TGTGCCAGCAGTTTCACAGGGGTCGAGCAGTACTTC. This codes for CASSFTGVEQYF. The V gene is TRBV14, the J gene TRBJ2-7, with 7 bases lining up with TRBD1. Germline V CDR1 and CDR2: SGHDN, FVKESK. The CDR3 is 12 residues long. V shed 6 bases, J shed 6 bases, and the junction held 5 bases outside the gene matches.

This clone was found a few times. This chain joins TRBV4-3 and TRBJ2-3, with 8 bases fitting TRBD1. The length of the CDR3 is 14 residues. Germline CDR1 and CDR2: LGHNA and YSLEER. The V and J ends lost 5 bases and 4 bases, in that order; junction bases with no gene match: 5. CDR3 sequence: CASSYRGSADTQYF. The CDR3 coding sequence is TGCGCCAGCAGCTACAGGGGGAGTGCAGATACGCAGTATTTT.

There are a few counts of this clone. J is TRBJ2-1 and V is TRBV3-1 (or the pseudogene TRBV3-2); the match to TRBD1 covers 7 bases. Germline V CDR1 and CDR2: LGHDT, YNNKEL (reference sequence). The CDR3 loop spans 16 amino acids. V lost 4 bases, J lost 3 bases, and 9 bases stayed unmatched. The CDR3 sequence: CASSPTGTDIYNEQFF. The CDR3 coding sequence is TGTGCCAGCAGCCCGACCGGGACAGATATCTACAATGAGCAGTTCTTC.

V gene TRBV5-4 combines with J gene TRBJ2-7; the match to TRBD2 covers 13 bases. The junction had 8 bases not matched to a gene; V was cut back by 4 bases and J by 7 bases. From germline, CDR1 is SGHNT and CDR2 YYREEE (reference sequence). The CDR3 is made up of 15 amino acids. The CDR3 sequence is CASSTGTSGMGEQYF. CDR3 bases: TGTGCCAGCAGCACAGGGACTAGCGGGATGGGAGAGCAGTACTTC.

The J gene is TRBJ1-1, the V gene TRBV10-3, with D uncertain. CDR1 and CDR2 from the germline V gene are ENHRY and SYGVKD. The CDR3 runs to 14 residues. Trimming took 2 bases from V and 0 from J, leaving 7 bases between them. CDR3 amino acids: CAISEPSLNTEAFF. Written as DNA, the CDR3 is TGTGCCATCAGTGAGCCCTCCCTGAACACTGAAGCTTTCTTT.

A note on this clone: This may come from a read error, since a much larger clone is one base off. Other DNA sequences from this sample encode an identical CDR3 as well. This rearrangement joins TRBV7-9 to TRBJ1-6, with TRBD1 identical over 10 bases. Losses at the gene ends were 5 bases for V and 5 bases for J; bases not matched to a gene: 3. Per germline, CDR1 SEHNR and CDR2 FQNEAQ (reference sequence). CDR3 length: 15 residues. The DNA for the CDR3 is TGTGCCAGCAGCCCCGGGACAGGGGATAATTCACCCCTCCACTTT. Translating gives CASSPGTGDNSPLHF.

The chain carries TRBV5-1 and TRBJ2-5, with D uncertain. This CDR3 comprises 13 residues. Deletions cut 2 bases from V and 4 bases from J, with 9 bases between. CDR1 SGHRS and CDR2 YFSETQ come from the germline V gene. The CDR3 loop reads CASSLALGETQYF. The CDR3 DNA follows: TGCGCCAGCAGCTTAGCCCTCGGAGAGACCCAGTACTTC.

This clone has only one observation. This chain uses TRBV7-9 with TRBJ2-7; 7 bases agree with TRBD1. Germline V gene data show CDR1 as SEHNR and CDR2 as FQNEAQ (reference sequence). The CDR3 totals 14 residues. With V trimmed by 3 bases and J by 3 bases, 5 bases remained unmatched. The CDR3 reads CASSLGQPLYEQYF. CDR3 nucleotides: TGTGCCAGCAGCTTGGGACAGCCTCTCTACGAGCAGTACTTC.

This sequence joins TRBV6-6 and TRBJ2-3; D is possibly TRBD1 (6 bases). The V end lost 5 bases, the J end lost 9 bases, and 18 bases lay between the germline ends. In germline, CDR1 is MNHNY, CDR2 SVGAGI (reference sequence). The CDR3 length is 14 residues. Written as DNA, the CDR3 is TGTGCCAGCAGTATCGGGACAACTCAGAAAACGCAGTATTTT. Translating it yields CASSIGTTQKTQYF.

This chain connects TRBV28 to TRBJ2-1; D uncertain. Germline V gives CDR1 MDHEN, CDR2 SYDVKM. The CDR3 runs 12 residues. Trimming cost V 5 bases and J 12 bases, with 14 bases left between them. CDR3 sequence: CASSGFFAGQFF. As DNA, the CDR3 is TGTGCCAGCAGTGGTTTCTTTGCAGGGCAGTTCTTC.

The gene calls are TRBV7-9 and TRBJ1-1; no clear D. The CDR3 has 13 residues. V lost 10 bases, J lost 1 base, and 13 bases lay in between. Germline assignment: CDR1 SEHNR and CDR2 FQNEAQ (reference sequence). The CDR3 is CATRWSRNTEAFF. The CDR3 DNA reads as TGTGCCACCCGATGGAGTAGGAACACTGAAGCTTTCTTT.

This clone appeared once. The chain couples TRBV3-1 (or the pseudogene TRBV3-2) to TRBJ1-4; the D is unclear. Germline V gene lookup returns CDR1 LGHDT and CDR2 YNNKEL (reference sequence). The CDR3 totals 13 residues. The V end lost 8 bases, the J end lost 4 bases, and 11 bases lay between the germline ends. CDR3 in amino acids: CASAWALNEKLFF. CDR3 nucleotides: TGTGCCAGCGCCTGGGCCCTTAATGAAAAACTGTTTTTT.

The chain employs TRBV24-1 and TRBJ2-7; D is possibly TRBD2 (5 bases). This CDR3 region has 16 residues. Trimming cost V 0 bases and J 0 bases, with 11 bases left between them. Germline assignment: CDR1 KGHDR and CDR2 SFDVKD. CDR3 protein: CATSDLKGDGSYEQYF. The CDR3 bases are TGTGCCACCAGTGATTTGAAGGGAGACGGCTCCTACGAGCAGTACTTC.

This sequence joins TRBV7-8 and TRBJ1-5; no reliable D call. The CDR3 is 15 residues long. Between the trimmed V and J ends, which lost 4 bases and 5 bases, there was a span of 15 bases. CDR1 is SGHVS and CDR2 is FQNEAQ in the germline V gene. The CDR3 region has the DNA TGTGCCAGCAGCTCCTCTTGGACTGATTATCAGCCCCAGCATTTT. Translation gives CASSSSWTDYQPQHF.

The CDR3 protein is CASSAGTASGEQYF. The CDR3 nucleotides read TGTGCCAGCAGTGCCGGGACTGCCTCTGGGGAGCAGTACTTC. This chain uses TRBV2 with TRBJ2-7, with D tentatively TRBD2 (6 bases). This CDR3 is built from 14 residues. CDR1 and CDR2 (germline): SNHLY, FYNNEI. V lost 4 bases and J lost 7, with 17 bases in between. Full variable domain (outside the CDR3, taken from reference TRBV2 and TRBJ2-7): EPEVTQTPSHQVTQMGQEVILRCVPISNHLYFYWYRQILGQKVEFLVSFYNNEISEKSEIFDDQFSVERPDGSNFTLKIRSTKLEDSAMYFCASSAGTASGEQYFGPGTRLTVT.